The 2 T cell receptor beta chains listed next were all sequenced from one sample in a study of shared clonotypes between healthy human individuals. Measured with immunoSEQ multiplex PCR; TCRdb has only the in-frame clones, and not every one. The sample has about 2.4 million clones, 85% to 95% seen once; the top ten hold 0.14%. Sample: naive CD4+ T cells sorted from blood. Documented subset: CD45RA+ positively selected. These receptors came from a man aged 18 to 30 in good health.

This clone has only one observation. The V and J genes are TRBV10-1 and TRBJ1-1; D gene ambiguous. The germline CDR1 and CDR2 sequences are WNHNN and SYGVQD (reference sequence). V was clipped by 6 bases and J by 5 bases, with 13 bases between them. CDR3 length: 13 amino acids. The CDR3 coding sequence is TGCGCCAGCAGGGTAGGAGTTCAGACTGAAGCTTTCTTT. Amino acids: CASRVGVQTEAFF.

As regards this clone: This CDR3 is also generated by other DNA sequences in the sample. The V call is TRBV10-3, the J call TRBJ1-4, with a possible D match to TRBD1 (5 bases). The germline V gene has CDR1 ENHRY and CDR2 SYGVKD. The CDR3 consists of 15 residues. V gave up 2 bases and J gave up 5 bases, with 12 bases separating them. As DNA, the CDR3 is TGTGCCATCAGTGAGGGGGGTGGTAAGAATGAAAAACTGTTTTTT. The encoded protein is CAISEGGGKNEKLFF.